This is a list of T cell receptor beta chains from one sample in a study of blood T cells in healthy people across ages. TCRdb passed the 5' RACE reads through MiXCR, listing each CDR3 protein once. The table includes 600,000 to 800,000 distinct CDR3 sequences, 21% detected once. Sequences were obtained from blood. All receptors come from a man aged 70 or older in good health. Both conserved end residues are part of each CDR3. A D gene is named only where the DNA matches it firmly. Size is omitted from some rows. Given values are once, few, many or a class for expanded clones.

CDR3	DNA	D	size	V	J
CASSLVFEQFF	TGTGCCAGCAGCTTAGTCTTTGAGCAGTTCTTC	-	few	TRBV7-9	TRBJ2-1
CASSQDLVTPSGNTIYF	TGCGCCAGCAGCCAAGATCTTGTGACACCGTCTGGAAACACCATATATTTT	-	few	TRBV4-1	TRBJ1-3
CASTNRNTIYF	TGTGCCAGCACCAACCGAAACACCATATATTTT	-	-	TRBV11-2	TRBJ1-3
CSTQGTPSTDTQYF	TGCAGCACCCAGGGGACCCCTAGCACAGATACGCAGTATTTT	-	few	TRBV29-1	TRBJ2-3
CASSQLLADTQYF	TGTGCCAGCAGCCAACTACTAGCAGATACGCAGTATTTT	-	-	TRBV7-3	TRBJ2-3
CASSVAGVDQETQYF	TGTGCCAGCAGCGTAGCAGGGGTGGATCAAGAGACCCAGTACTTC	-	-	TRBV9	TRBJ2-5
CASSLTPGQGALGTEAFF	TGCGCCAGCAGCTTGACCCCGGGACAGGGGGCTTTGGGCACTGAAGCTTTCTTT	TRBD1	few	TRBV5-1	TRBJ1-1
CASSSSGRFSDEQFF	TGTGCCAGCAGCAGTAGCGGGAGATTTAGCGATGAGCAGTTCTTC	TRBD2	few	TRBV3-1	TRBJ2-1
CASSLAGDEQFF	TGTGCCAGCAGTTTGGCGGGCGATGAGCAGTTCTTC	-	many	TRBV12-3/TRBV12-4	TRBJ2-1
CAIRGNPGLAGTEQYF	TGTGCCATCAGAGGAAACCCGGGACTAGCGGGAACCGAGCAGTACTTC	TRBD2	-	TRBV10-3	TRBJ2-7
CSAETSGGTDTQYF	TGCAGTGCTGAGACTAGCGGAGGCACAGATACGCAGTATTTT	TRBD2	-	TRBV20-1	TRBJ2-3
CASSQDYPLWNEQFF	TGCGCCAGCAGCCAGGACTATCCCCTTTGGAATGAGCAGTTCTTC	-	many	TRBV4-3	TRBJ2-1
CASSPANRSPRNEQFF	TGTGCCAGCAGTCCCGCGAACAGATCGCCGCGGAATGAGCAGTTCTTC	-	-	TRBV28	TRBJ2-1
CAISDPQGRTEAFF	TGTGCCATCAGTGACCCACAGGGGAGGACTGAAGCTTTCTTT	TRBD1	-	TRBV10-3	TRBJ1-1
CASRKPGQGRETQYF	TGTGCCAGCAGGAAACCGGGACAGGGTCGGGAGACCCAGTACTTC	TRBD1	-	TRBV27	TRBJ2-5
CASQLLLSSYEQYF	TGTGCCTCCCAGTTACTTCTTAGCTCCTACGAGCAGTACTTC	-	many	TRBV12-3/TRBV12-4	TRBJ2-7
CASTPNPGLAGVQFF	TGTGCCAGCACACCCAACCCAGGGCTAGCGGGAGTGCAGTTCTTC	TRBD2	few	TRBV6-2/TRBV6-3	TRBJ2-1
CASSPELWGGETQYF	TGTGCCAGCAGCCCCGAATTGTGGGGGGGAGAGACCCAGTACTTC	TRBD2	-	TRBV7-8	TRBJ2-5
CSARQGAVDTQYF	TGCAGTGCCAGACAGGGGGCAGTAGATACGCAGTATTTT	TRBD1	few	TRBV20-1	TRBJ2-3
CASSASRENTEAFF	TGTGCCAGCAGTGCTTCACGGGAGAACACTGAAGCTTTCTTT	-	-	TRBV2	TRBJ1-1
CASSYRTSAKENNEQFF	TGTGCCAGCAGCTATCGAACTTCTGCGAAAGAAAACAATGAGCAGTTCTTC	-	many	TRBV7-9	TRBJ2-1
CAGSWGIPLNTEAFF	TGTGCCGGCAGTTGGGGGATCCCCTTGAACACTGAAGCTTTCTTT	-	few	TRBV27	TRBJ1-1
CASSQPGQNYGYTF	TGCGCCAGCAGCCAACCAGGACAGAACTATGGCTACACCTTC	-	-	TRBV4-1	TRBJ1-2
CASSSRLADYNEQFF	TGTGCCAGCAGCTCACGACTAGCGGATTACAATGAGCAGTTCTTC	TRBD2	many	TRBV7-3	TRBJ2-1
CSARDDQFHQETQYF	TGCAGTGCTAGAGATGATCAGTTCCACCAAGAGACCCAGTACTTC	-	-	TRBV20-1	TRBJ2-5
CASSLGAQAGNTIYF	TGTGCCAGCAGTTTAGGGGCCCAGGCCGGAAACACCATATATTTT	-	-	TRBV12-3/TRBV12-4	TRBJ1-3
CASRPAHTEAFF	TGTGCCAGCAGGCCGGCCCACACTGAAGCTTTCTTT	-	few	TRBV12-3/TRBV12-4	TRBJ1-1
CASSYSISSGDYGYTF	TGTGCCAGCAGTTACTCGATCTCCTCCGGTGACTATGGCTACACCTTC	-	many	TRBV6-2/TRBV6-3	TRBJ1-2
CASRDRGQGRPTDTQYF	TGCGCCAGCAGAGACAGGGGGCAAGGCAGACCCACAGATACGCAGTATTTT	TRBD1	-	TRBV6-1	TRBJ2-3
CSARDATGEKLFF	TGCAGTGCTAGAGACGCGACGGGGGAAAAACTGTTTTTT	-	few	TRBV20-1	TRBJ1-4
CSASGAGGPYGYTF	TGCAGTGCTAGTGGGGCAGGGGGTCCCTATGGCTACACCTTC	TRBD1	few	TRBV20-1	TRBJ1-2
CSVEVGGGYTF	TGCAGCGTTGAAGTGGGGGGTGGCTACACCTTC	-	few	TRBV29-1	TRBJ1-2
CAGGRTNEKLFF	TGTGCCGGTGGGCGGACTAATGAAAAACTGTTTTTT	-	few	TRBV28	TRBJ1-4
CASSHTGFPEAFF	TGCGCCAGCAGCCATACAGGGTTCCCTGAAGCTTTCTTT	-	few	TRBV4-1	TRBJ1-1
CASSPEGGNQPQHF	TGTGCCAGCAGCCCTGAGGGGGGGAATCAGCCCCAGCATTTT	-	-	TRBV7-2	TRBJ1-5
CASSEGHTDTQHF	TGTGCCAGCAGTGAAGGTCACACAGATACGCAGCATTTT	-	few	TRBV6-4	TRBJ1-5
CASSRFRGSSLYEQYF	TGTGCCAGCAGCCGCTTTCGCGGGAGCTCCCTCTACGAGCAGTACTTC	TRBD2	-	TRBV5-6	TRBJ2-7
CASSRTTSGTADTQYF	TGCGCCAGCAGCCGAACGACTAGCGGGACTGCGGATACGCAGTATTTT	TRBD2	few	TRBV5-1	TRBJ2-3
CASCVGQGKNEQFF	TGTGCCAGCTGCGTCGGACAGGGAAAGAATGAGCAGTTCTTC	TRBD1	few	TRBV18	TRBJ2-1
CASSLGTSVLGETQYF	TGTGCCAGCAGTTTGGGAACCTCTGTCTTGGGGGAGACCCAGTACTTC	-	-	TRBV28	TRBJ2-5
CSARDIAGGGNEQFF	TGCAGTGCTAGAGATATAGCGGGAGGGGGCAATGAGCAGTTCTTC	TRBD2	-	TRBV20-1	TRBJ2-1
CASSPSGRQGTDTQYF	TGCGCCAGCAGCCCATCCGGGCGACAGGGCACAGATACGCAGTATTTT	-	few	TRBV5-1	TRBJ2-3
CASSTRDSTYNEQFF	TGTGCCAGCAGCACCCGGGACTCAACCTACAATGAGCAGTTCTTC	-	few	TRBV13	TRBJ2-1
CASSSESRNQPQHF	TGTGCCAGCAGTTCGGAGAGTCGCAATCAGCCCCAGCATTTT	-	-	TRBV6-5	TRBJ1-5
CASSRTSGSLNQETQYF	TGTGCCAGCAGCAGGACTAGCGGGAGTTTGAACCAAGAGACCCAGTACTTC	TRBD2	many	TRBV28	TRBJ2-5
CSASRSGSSYNEQFF	TGCAGTGCTAGCCGGAGTGGGAGCTCCTACAATGAGCAGTTCTTC	-	-	TRBV20-1	TRBJ2-1
CSARDWQGNTEAFF	TGCAGTGCTAGAGATTGGCAGGGGAACACTGAAGCTTTCTTT	-	once	TRBV20-1	TRBJ1-1
CASSQPSTGGSNSPLHF	TGTGCCAGCAGCCAACCGTCAACGGGGGGGTCTAATTCACCCCTCCACTTT	-	few	TRBV3-1	TRBJ1-6
CSARGFNGQNTEAFF	TGCAGTGCTAGAGGATTTAACGGACAGAACACTGAAGCTTTCTTT	-	few	TRBV20-1	TRBJ1-1
CASSFGTGGTDTQYF	TGTGCCAGCAGCTTCGGGACAGGGGGCACAGATACGCAGTATTTT	TRBD1	-	TRBV7-8	TRBJ2-3
CASSQVQGSRQETQYF	TGCGCCAGCAGCCAAGTCCAGGGAAGTAGGCAAGAGACCCAGTACTTC	-	many	TRBV4-1	TRBJ2-5
CASRRTRNTDTQYF	TGTGCCAGCAGGCGGACTAGGAACACAGATACGCAGTATTTT	TRBD2	few	TRBV2	TRBJ2-3
CASSVPGLANYNEQFF	TGTGCCAGCAGCGTACCGGGACTAGCAAACTACAATGAGCAGTTCTTC	TRBD2	few	TRBV5-6	TRBJ2-1
CASSDPGGKDYGYTF	TGCGCCAGCAGTGATCCAGGGGGCAAGGACTATGGCTACACCTTC	TRBD1	-	TRBV10-2	TRBJ1-2
CSARSGGGETQYF	TGCAGTGCTAGATCAGGGGGCGGGGAGACCCAGTACTTC	TRBD1	-	TRBV20-1	TRBJ2-5